A selection of T cell receptor beta chains follows, all from one sample in a study of tumor and adjacent non-tumor tissue in lung cancer. MiXCR, run by TCRdb on the multiplex PCR reads, gives a single entry per CDR3 protein. The sample gives under 150,000 distinct CDR3 sequences, approximately 66% of which show up once; about 20% is in the top ten. The sample taken for sequencing was lung tumor tissue. The receptors were sampled from a man in his 60s with small cell lung cancer. The CDR3 runs from the conserved cysteine through the conserved F or W. A D gene is named only where the DNA matches it firmly. Size tells how often a clone was seen (once, few, many) or the class of an expanded clone, and some rows leave it out.

many | TRBJ2-3 | NA | TRBV4-1 | TGCGCCAGCAGCCAAATGGACAGAGACACAGATACGCAGTATTTT | CASSQMDRDTDTQYF
once | TRBJ1-2 | NA | TRBV30 | TGTGCCTGGATTCGGGACTCGGGGGGCTACACCTTC | CAWIRDSGGYTF
medium-sized | TRBJ2-2 | TRBD2 | TRBV4-2 | TGTGCCAGCAGCCAAAGGTTTCCGGGACTAGCGGCCACCGGGGAGCTGTTTTTT | CASSQRFPGLAATGELFF
many | TRBJ2-5 | NA | TRBV6-1 | TGTGCCATTCGAGGGTCGGGGCAGGAGACCCAGTACTTC | CAIRGSGQETQYF
NA | TRBJ2-2 | NA | TRBV28 | TGTGCCACCTCATGTGGACACTCGAACACCGGGGAGTTGTTTTTT | CATSCGHSNTGELFF
NA | TRBJ2-1 | TRBD2 | TRBV20-1 | TGCAGTGCCCTAGGGCTAGCGGGTGCGGGGGGGCAGTTCTTC | CSALGLAGAGGQFF
NA | TRBJ2-1 | TRBD2 | TRBV11-2 | TGTGCCAGCAACTCTCAAGGACTAGCGGGAGGGCCAGTCAATGAGCAGTTCTTC | CASNSQGLAGGPVNEQFF
NA | TRBJ2-1 | NA | TRBV20-1 | TGCAGTCCTTCGGGATGGCCTAACAATGAGCAGTTCTTC | CSPSGWPNNEQFF
few | TRBJ2-5 | TRBD2 | TRBV29-1 | TGCAGCGTTGGAGCGGGAGTCCAAGAGACCCACTACTTC | CSVGAGVQETHYF
NA | TRBJ1-1 | NA | TRBV11-2 | TGTGCCAGCAGCTTAGTGGCAGGGGTGAACACTGAAGCTTCCTTC | CASSLVAGVNTEASF
NA | TRBJ1-2 | NA | TRBV6-1 | TGTGTCAGCCTAGATGGCAGTAAAAATTATGGCTACACCTTC | CVSLDGSKNYGYTF
NA | TRBJ2-3 | TRBD2 | TRBV20-1 | TGCAGTGCTAGAGATTTACCTAGCGGGAGGGTTCGGGATACGCAGTATTTT | CSARDLPSGRVRDTQYF
many | TRBJ2-1 | TRBD2 | TRBV20-1 | TGCAGTGCTCCGCCACTAGCGGGAGCCTACAATGAGCAGTTCTTC | CSAPPLAGAYNEQFF
NA | TRBJ1-1 | TRBD1 | TRBV20-1 | TGCAGTGCTGTCCGGGACAGGCCTGGAGCTTTCTTT | CSAVRDRPGAFF